This TCR beta chain was recovered during a study of cytomegalovirus exposure and HLA in healthy donors (dated by TCRdb to 2016 to 2017). With regard to the full study: An earlier analysis of approximately 600 of the donors reported approximately 270 Gb of sequence data and around 110 million unique TCR beta sequences from some 180 million T cells. About 330 gigabases of sequencing data and 70 million to 100 million unique TCR sequences made up an early release that covered under 750 HLA-typed donors. Of the 300 to 500 genotyped donors, approximately 80% were placed in the genetic ancestry cluster associated with self-reported Caucasian donors. The study was designed to test whether signatures of past pathogen exposure could be identified by cataloging public T cell receptors. The study profiled the T cell repertoires of hundreds of subjects by immunosequencing and related them to cytomegalovirus serostatus. A separate validation cohort of over a hundred different subjects was used in addition to the 666-subject first cohort. To predict cytomegalovirus infection status, the study brought together high-throughput TCR immunosequencing, statistical association of individual TCRs with disease status, and machine learning. A later analysis re-examined previously published TCR beta repertoires from 600 to 700 donors and added high-resolution HLA genotyping to investigate patterns of TCR occurrence. The later analysis used no new phenotypic data to find candidate immune exposures, relying instead on TCR beta sequences and their occurrence across donors. An earlier analysis of 450 to 750 of the donors used high-throughput TCR beta sequencing to judge whether each TCR beta V gene segment behaved as functional or pseudogenic. Alongside the repertoire data, information on donor age, sex, ethnicity and CMV serostatus was compiled. A later genetic analysis took genome-wide SNP genotypes for about three fifths of the roughly 670 donors and used that subset as a discovery cohort. Every repertoire in the discovery cohort had been generated on one and the same sequencing platform. HLA typing included class I and class II loci at four-digit resolution. Typing coverage differed by locus: A, B, C, DRB1 and DQB1 were typed in about 629-640 donors, DQA1 in 522, DPA1 in around 580, and DPB1 in approximately 450. Four to six DR-DQ haplotypes were handled as single units for association and clustering, since linkage in the cohort was strong. Among about 410 genotyped donors of the cohort, an average of about 240,000 unique TCR beta nucleotide sequences was sequenced per donor, of which about 19% were non-productive.

CDR1 and CDR2 (MDHEN, SYDVKM) derive from the germline V gene. Reading from cysteine to phenylalanine, the CDR3 counts 12 amino acids. Only CDR3 DNA remains: 36 bases, in frame from the first base. The V and J ends are trimmed by 1 base and 13 bases, leaving 10 bases between them. Remarks on this clone: Its antigen remains unidentified. Base quality data are lacking; no much larger clone is found one base away.

Receptors were amplified or captured by the immunoSEQ multiplex PCR assay. For the multiplex PCR, a mixture combining 60 forward primers for TCR Vbeta segments and 13 reverse primers for TCR Jbeta segments was used. The CDR3 region of rearranged TCR beta genes was amplified from genomic DNA by a multiplex PCR assay. Amplified TCR beta libraries were sequenced as 87-base-pair reads on the Illumina HiSeq System. The study's own analysis went as follows. A later analysis counted tens of millions of unique TCR beta chains across the 640 or so repertoires, and some 12 million of these chains were shared by at least two donors. A nearest-neighbor algorithm error-corrected the raw reads and collapsed the reads into unique sequences, merging closely related sequences to remove PCR and sequencing errors. CDR3 sequences were aligned to IMGT reference sequences to assign V, D and J gene segments. For a sequence to be retained, a match of at least six nucleotides was required to both a V gene segment and a J gene segment. A rearrangement was called productive if the CDR3 had no stop codons and remained in frame with V and J, and every other rearrangement was called non-productive. Following IMGT convention, CDR3 was defined as the stretch from the second conserved V-encoded cysteine to the conserved J-encoded phenylalanine. Sequences without an unambiguous match to a single V gene segment were excluded from the earlier analysis of about 640 of the donors. An earlier analysis of approximately 590 of the donors classified V segments as functional when productive rearrangements were above 56.7% and as segregating when the standard deviation between donors was above 5%. To diagnose cytomegalovirus status from the catalog of TCR beta chain sequences, a statistical classification framework was built. V and J gene assignment, in a later analysis, came from comparing TCR nucleotide sequences with IMGT/GENE-DB human TR gene sequences. The TCRdist pipeline was used in a later analysis to assign CDR3 sequences and most-parsimonious VDJ recombination scenarios. A later analysis defined each TCR beta chain by its CDR3 amino acid sequence plus V-gene family, and excluded reads lacking a unique V-gene family. As a way to deal with suspected cross-contamination and a sequencing artifact, a later analysis dropped 500 to 700 nucleotide sequences that were highly shared and had low generation probability. For each public chain, a later analysis derived a clonal expansion index from normalized ranks of inferred template counts within each repertoire. A later analysis computed generation probabilities with a VDJ recombination model fitted to out-of-frame rearrangements, and checked the results against IGoR. In a later analysis, hypergeometric tests were used to score TCR-TCR, TCR-HLA and TCR-CMV co-occurrence, with a repertoire-size bias correction applied to TCR pairs. To estimate false discovery rates, a later analysis permuted the HLA or CMV assignments 20 times. A later analysis grouped co-occurring TCRs with DBSCAN, adding TCRdist sequence similarity when clustering within HLA-allele-positive subsets. Co-occurrence clustering excluded repertoires with fewer than 30,000 or more than 120,000 public chains, plus five with anomalous nucleotide sharing. Here the immuneACCESS table is served through TCRdb, limited to in-frame sequences with V and J called. Missing clones are a known gap in these copies; in checked studies unresolved V genes cover under half, and the rest lacks a known reason. For V, J and clone size, that table is used; D and trimming come from the DNA. In all, the sample holds more than 95,000 clones, and 70% to 80% of those were seen once. 3.5% to 4.5% of the sample is held by the ten biggest clonotypes.

Study-wide findings and limitations: The cohort was sequenced for TCR beta chains only, and without alpha or paired-chain data the features that could be detected were limited. Broadly in line with IMGT annotations, most TCR beta V segments showed up in productive rearrangements about 87% or about 30% of the time in an earlier analysis of roughly 590 of the donors. Because HLA typing was unavailable for some donors at each locus, only the typed subset was used in association tests. A later analysis associated some 17,000 TCR beta sequences with specific HLA alleles at a false discovery rate of 0.05. CMV serostatus was the only immune exposure information available for the cohort. When HLA alleles, especially DR and DQ, strongly co-occurred, attributing TCR associations to individual alleles was difficult. Several of the top co-occurrence clusters appeared to be linked to parvovirus B19, influenza, CMV and Epstein-Barr virus, according to a later analysis. Because the 87-base-pair reads could not distinguish some IMGT-functional V segments, including TRBV6-2 and TRBV6-3, those segments were excluded. Most TCR sequences were observed very rarely across donors, whereas some public TCRs were present in many individuals. A further reported finding was that TCR beta sequences accurately predicted the HLA-A and HLA-B alleles for most subjects in the first cohort. The authors suggested that the approach could potentially be extended to other disease states and immunological phenotypes. A cluster of highly shared sequence variants was judged likely to be a technical artifact of the sequencing pipeline. In a later analysis, the rate of TCR association differed among HLA loci, with DRB1 alleles having the most associated TCRs and HLA-C alleles having the fewest. Linkage disequilibrium might explain the correlated functional status among segregating V segments, but an unknown experimental factor could not be excluded. The study gave a list of more than 150 TCR beta chains associated with cytomegalovirus. Roughly uniform sequencing depth across donors was assumed in presence/absence analyses, although this assumption may not hold. In a later analysis, HLA-associated TCR beta chains showed more clonal expansion and lower generation probabilities than non-associated chains that were equally common. In both the original and validation cohorts, the classifier was reported to diagnose cytomegalovirus status with high specificity and sensitivity. A few of the identified cytomegalovirus-associated TCR beta chains were confirmed in vitro to be specific for cytomegalovirus antigens. Because counts were too low, under 20 rarely observed V segments, including chromosome 9 orphons, were left out of the earlier analysis of about 500 of the donors. A later genetic analysis associated a missense DCLRE1C variant with V-gene and J-gene trimming of TCR beta chains, and an independent cohort replicated the association. A later genetic analysis reported fewer N-insertions in productive TCRs among donors in an Asian-associated ancestry cluster than the 666-donor mean. In a later analysis, most CMV-associated TCR beta chains were found to appear HLA-restricted, with HLA associations seemingly driven largely by CMV exposure.

In total, more than 500 healthy bone marrow donors made up the cohort. All cohort members were sampled while nominally healthy, although unrecorded immune exposures were likely present. The donor tested CMV seropositive, placing the donor among the 250 to 350 seropositive members of the cohort. Every donor gave a peripheral blood sample, and the peripheral blood mononuclear cells from that sample were used for TCR beta sequencing. The Qiagen DNeasy Blood Extraction Kit was used to extract genomic DNA from the blood cell samples. The sample was PBMCs. This receptor was obtained from a man aged 35 to 55 in good health and CMV-seropositive. Rearrangement joined TRBV28 to TRBJ1-4; the D gene cannot be resolved reliably. CDR3 loop: CASSLFPGGLFF. The sequence in DNA is TGTGCCAGCAGTTTATTCCCGGGAGGACTGTTTTTT. The variable domain in full, with residues beyond the CDR3 obtained from the reference TRBV28 and TRBJ1-4 genes, is DVKVTQSSRYLVKRTGEKVFLECVQDMDHENMFWYRQDPGLGLRLIYFSYDVKMKEKGDIPEGYSVSREKKERFSLILESASTNQTSMYLCASSLFPGGLFFGSGTQLSVL.